Listed below are T cell receptor beta chains from one sample, sequenced in a study of cytomegalovirus exposure and HLA in healthy donors. Repertoires were generated with immunoSEQ multiplex PCR, while TCRdb's copy carries only in-frame clones and drops some. The sample has some 150,000 clones, less than 90% seen once; the top ten hold 3.3%. Input material: PBMCs. Receptors originate from a woman aged 18-30 years in good health and CMV-seropositive. The CDR3 runs from the conserved cysteine through the conserved F or W. The D gene is left open where the match is weak. Size is stated for part of the rows, as once, few or many counts, or as a class when the clone is expanded.

TRBV28	-	TRBJ2-7	TRBD2	CASRPGLAAYEQYF	TGTGCCAGCAGACCGGGACTAGCGGCCTACGAGCAGTACTTC
TRBV18	few	TRBJ2-7	-	CASSPSPGVLYF	TGTGCCAGCTCACCATCACCGGGAGTGCTGTACTTC
TRBV5-1	-	TRBJ2-2	TRBD1	CASSSGTGAIGELFF	TGCGCCAGCAGCTCCGGGACAGGGGCGATCGGGGAGCTGTTTTTT
TRBV15	-	TRBJ2-1	TRBD2	CATSSRTSGKSEQFF	TGTGCCACCAGCAGTAGGACTAGCGGGAAAAGTGAGCAGTTCTTC
TRBV30	-	TRBJ2-5	-	CAWRAPEVRGETQYF	TGTGCCTGGAGGGCCCCGGAGGTTAGGGGGGAGACCCAGTACTTC
TRBV28	-	TRBJ1-4	TRBD1	CASTGQWYEKLFF	TGTGCCAGCACGGGACAGTGGTACGAAAAACTGTTTTTT
TRBV7-2	-	TRBJ2-1	TRBD1	CASSSPGTAYNEQFF	TGTGCCAGCAGCTCCCCCGGGACAGCCTACAATGAGCAGTTCTTC
TRBV19	-	TRBJ2-7	TRBD1	CASMFSTGRFPYEQYF	TGTGCCAGTATGTTCTCGACAGGGCGATTTCCCTACGAGCAGTACTTC
TRBV29-1	once	TRBJ2-5	TRBD2	CSYVAGSRETQYF	TGCAGCTACGTAGCGGGATCCCGGGAGACCCAGTACTTC
TRBV4-3	-	TRBJ2-7	TRBD2	CASSQDRASGRYEQYF	TGCGCCAGCAGCCAAGATCGGGCTAGCGGGAGATACGAGCAGTACTTC
TRBV7-2	-	TRBJ2-2	-	CASSPRLTGGELFF	TGTGCCAGCAGCCCACGTTTGACTGGCGGGGAGCTGTTTTTT
TRBV9	-	TRBJ2-5	TRBD1	CASAQGAGETQYF	TGTGCCAGCGCTCAGGGGGCTGGAGAGACCCAGTACTTC
TRBV28	once	TRBJ1-2	-	CASSLSPPRDPKGRYGYTF	TGTGCCAGCAGTTTATCCCCCCCCAGGGATCCAAAAGGAAGATATGGCTACACCTTC
TRBV6-1	-	TRBJ1-1	TRBD1	CASSDRGLTEAFF	TGTGCCAGCAGCGACAGGGGGTTGACTGAAGCTTTCTTT
TRBV11-2	-	TRBJ2-7	TRBD2	CASSPTLAGAYEQYF	TGTGCCAGCAGCCCGACCCTAGCGGGGGCCTACGAGCAGTACTTC
TRBV29-1	-	TRBJ1-1	-	CSVRRMGTEAFF	TGCAGCGTTCGCAGGATGGGCACTGAAGCTTTCTTT
TRBV7-2	once	TRBJ1-3	-	CASSSTGIFGNTIYF	TGTGCCAGCAGCTCCACAGGGATCTTTGGAAACACCATATATTTT
TRBV30	-	TRBJ2-7	TRBD2	CAWSVLADTEQYF	TGTGCCTGGAGTGTACTAGCGGATACCGAGCAGTACTTC
TRBV11-2	-	TRBJ2-3	-	CASSSSNTDTQYF	TGTGCCAGCAGCTCGAGTAACACAGATACGCAGTATTTT
TRBV2	-	TRBJ2-1	-	CASSDPRGDEQFF	TGTGCCAGCAGTGACCCACGAGGAGATGAGCAGTTCTTC
TRBV7-8	-	TRBJ2-5	-	CASSLGGGETQYF	TGTGCCAGCAGCTTAGGGGGAGGAGAGACCCAGTACTTC
TRBV27	-	TRBJ2-1	TRBD2	CASSPPTTSGRLDEQFF	TGTGCCAGCAGTCCACCTACAACTAGCGGGAGGTTGGATGAGCAGTTCTTC
TRBV4-3	once	TRBJ2-1	TRBD2	CASSQDRAGGTYNEQFF	TGCGCCAGCAGCCAAGATAGGGCGGGAGGTACCTACAATGAGCAGTTCTTC
TRBV19	-	TRBJ2-6	TRBD2	CATRGGRAGGANVLTF	TGTGCCACCAGAGGTGGGAGGGCCGGTGGGGCCAACGTCCTGACTTTC
TRBV19	-	TRBJ1-2	TRBD1	CASSPGTGRVYGYTF	TGTGCCAGTAGCCCTGGGACAGGGAGGGTCTATGGCTACACCTTC
TRBV5-6	-	TRBJ1-3	-	CASSLLVSGSTIYF	TGTGCCAGCAGCTTGCTAGTGAGTGGATCCACCATATATTTT